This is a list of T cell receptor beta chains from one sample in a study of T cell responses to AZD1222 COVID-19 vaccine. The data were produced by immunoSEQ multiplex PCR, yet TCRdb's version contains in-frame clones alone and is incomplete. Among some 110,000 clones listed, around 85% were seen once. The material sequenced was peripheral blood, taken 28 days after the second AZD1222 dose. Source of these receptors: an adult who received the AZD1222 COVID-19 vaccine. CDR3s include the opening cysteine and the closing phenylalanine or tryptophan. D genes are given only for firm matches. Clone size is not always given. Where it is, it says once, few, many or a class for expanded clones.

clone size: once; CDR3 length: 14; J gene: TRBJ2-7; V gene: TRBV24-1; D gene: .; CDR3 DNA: TGTGCCACCAGTGACCCCGGGGGAACCTACGAGCAGTACTTC; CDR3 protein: CATSDPGGTYEQYF
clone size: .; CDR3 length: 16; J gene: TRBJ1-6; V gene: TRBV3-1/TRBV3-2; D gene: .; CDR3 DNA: TGTGCCAGCAGCCTAAGGACACAAAGGGAGCATTCACCCCTCCACTTT; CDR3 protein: CASSLRTQREHSPLHF
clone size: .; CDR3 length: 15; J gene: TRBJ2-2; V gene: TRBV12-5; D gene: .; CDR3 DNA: TGTGCTAGTGCCTGGGACGGTGCGAACACCGGGGAGCTGTTTTTT; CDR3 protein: CASAWDGANTGELFF
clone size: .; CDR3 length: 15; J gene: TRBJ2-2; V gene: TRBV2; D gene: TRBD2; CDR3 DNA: TGTGCCAGCATAGCGGGGGGGCGTGGCACCGGGGAGCTGTTTTTT; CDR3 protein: CASIAGGRGTGELFF
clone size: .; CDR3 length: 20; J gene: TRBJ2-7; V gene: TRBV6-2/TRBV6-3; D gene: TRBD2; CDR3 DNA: TGTGCCAGCAGTTACGGCCTAATCCAAACTAGCGGTCAAGCCTCCTACGAGCAGTACTTC; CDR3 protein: CASSYGLIQTSGQASYEQYF
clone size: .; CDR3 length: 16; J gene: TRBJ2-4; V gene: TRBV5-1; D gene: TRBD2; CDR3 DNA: TGCGCCAGCAGCTTGGCTGCGGGGGGCCCCAAAAACATTCAGTACTTC; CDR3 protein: CASSLAAGGPKNIQYF
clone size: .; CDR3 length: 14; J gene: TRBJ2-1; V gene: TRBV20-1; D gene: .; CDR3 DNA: TGCAGTGCTAGTGGACGGGGGGCCTCCAATGAGCAGTTCTTC; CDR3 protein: CSASGRGASNEQFF
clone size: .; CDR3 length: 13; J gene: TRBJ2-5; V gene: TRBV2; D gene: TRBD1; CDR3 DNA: TGTGCCAGCAGTGTCGGACAGGGGGAGACCCAGTACTTC; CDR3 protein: CASSVGQGETQYF
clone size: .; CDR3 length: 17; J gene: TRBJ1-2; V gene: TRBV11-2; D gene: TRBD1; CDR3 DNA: TGTGCCAGCAGCTCATTGCGGGTGACGGACAGGAACTATGGCTACACCTTC; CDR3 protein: CASSSLRVTDRNYGYTF
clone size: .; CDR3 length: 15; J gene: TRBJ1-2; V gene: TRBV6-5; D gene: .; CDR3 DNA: TGTGCCAGCAGTTTTGGGGGCCTAGCTGACTATGGCTACACCTTC; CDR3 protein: CASSFGGLADYGYTF
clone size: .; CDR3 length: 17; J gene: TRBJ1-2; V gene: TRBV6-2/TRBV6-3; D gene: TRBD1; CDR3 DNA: TGTGCCAGCAGCACCGGGACAGGGTTTCTCTCTGGCTATGGCTACACCTTC; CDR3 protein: CASSTGTGFLSGYGYTF
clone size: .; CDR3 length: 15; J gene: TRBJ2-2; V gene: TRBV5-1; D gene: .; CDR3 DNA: TGCGCCAGCAGCGTGCAGGGGAGGGAATCCGGGGAGCTGTTTTTT; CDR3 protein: CASSVQGRESGELFF
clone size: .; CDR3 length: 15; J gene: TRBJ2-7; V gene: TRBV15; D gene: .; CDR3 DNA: TGTGCCACCAGCAGAGCTCGGTTGGGTGCCTACGAGCAGTACTTC; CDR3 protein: CATSRARLGAYEQYF
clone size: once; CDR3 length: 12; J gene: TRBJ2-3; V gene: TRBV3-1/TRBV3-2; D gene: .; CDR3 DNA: TGTGCCAGCAGCCAAGGGGCCCGCACGCAGTATTTT; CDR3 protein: CASSQGARTQYF
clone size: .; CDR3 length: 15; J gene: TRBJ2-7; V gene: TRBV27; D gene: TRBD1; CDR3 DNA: TGTGCCAGCAGTTCCCGGACAGGGCGGTCCTACGAGCAGTACTTC; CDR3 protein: CASSSRTGRSYEQYF
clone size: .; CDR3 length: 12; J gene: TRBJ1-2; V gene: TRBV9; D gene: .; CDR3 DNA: TGTGCCAGCTCCCAGGAGGCCCTTTACCCCGCCTTC; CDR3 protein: CASSQEALYPAF
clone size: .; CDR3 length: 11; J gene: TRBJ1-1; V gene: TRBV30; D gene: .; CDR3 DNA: TGTGCCTGGAGTGGGGAAGGCGAAGCTTTCTTT; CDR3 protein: CAWSGEGEAFF
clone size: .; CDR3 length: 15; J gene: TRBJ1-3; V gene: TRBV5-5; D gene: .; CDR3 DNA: TGTGCCAGCAGCTTGGCCCCAGGGCCCGGAAACACCATATATTTT; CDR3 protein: CASSLAPGPGNTIYF
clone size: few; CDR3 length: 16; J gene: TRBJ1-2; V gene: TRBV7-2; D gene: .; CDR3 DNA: TGTGCCAGCAGCCCTCGGGACACCCGAGCTAACTATGGCTACACCTTC; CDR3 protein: CASSPRDTRANYGYTF
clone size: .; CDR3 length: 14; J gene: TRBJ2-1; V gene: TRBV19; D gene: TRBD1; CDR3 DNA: TGTGCCAGTTCGGGACAGGTGGTTTTGAATGAGCAGTTCTTC; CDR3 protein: CASSGQVVLNEQFF
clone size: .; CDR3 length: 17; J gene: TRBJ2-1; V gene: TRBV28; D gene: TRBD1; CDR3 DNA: TGTGCCAGCAGTTCCCCCCAAGGACAGGGAGGCTACAATGAGCAGTTCTTC; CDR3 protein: CASSSPQGQGGYNEQFF
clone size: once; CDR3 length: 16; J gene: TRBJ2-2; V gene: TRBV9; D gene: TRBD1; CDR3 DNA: TGTGCCAGCAGCGTAGGGGGACAGAGGAACACCGGGGAGCTGTTTTTT; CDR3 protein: CASSVGGQRNTGELFF
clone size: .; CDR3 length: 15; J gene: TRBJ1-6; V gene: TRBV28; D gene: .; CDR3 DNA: TGTGCCAGCTTAAGGTTGACGGGCCGGGTTTCACCCCTCCACTTT; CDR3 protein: CASLRLTGRVSPLHF
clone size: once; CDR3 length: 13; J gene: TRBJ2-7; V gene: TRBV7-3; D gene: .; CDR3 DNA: TGTGCCAGCAGCCAACAATCGGGCTACGAGCAGTACTTC; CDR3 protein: CASSQQSGYEQYF
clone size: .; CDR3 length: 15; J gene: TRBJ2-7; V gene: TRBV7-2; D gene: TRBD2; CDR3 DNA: TGTGCCAGCAGCTTTAGCGGGGGAACTCTCTACGAGCAGTACTTC; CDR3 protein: CASSFSGGTLYEQYF
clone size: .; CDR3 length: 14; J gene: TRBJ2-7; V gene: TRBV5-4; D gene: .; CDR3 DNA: TGTGCCAGCAGCTTGGTGGGCAGCTACTACGAGCAGTACTTC; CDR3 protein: CASSLVGSYYEQYF
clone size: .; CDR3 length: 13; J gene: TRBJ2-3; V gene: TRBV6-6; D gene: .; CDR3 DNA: TGTGCCAGCAGTCGATCGAAGTCGGATACGCAGTATTTT; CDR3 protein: CASSRSKSDTQYF
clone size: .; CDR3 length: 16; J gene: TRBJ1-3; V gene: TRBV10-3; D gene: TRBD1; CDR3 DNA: TGTGCCATCAGTGAAAAACAGGGGGCCGATGGAAACACCATATATTTT; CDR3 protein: CAISEKQGADGNTIYF
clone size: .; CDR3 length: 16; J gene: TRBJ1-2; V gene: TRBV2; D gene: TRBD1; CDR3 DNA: TGTGCCAGCAGCCCCGGGACAGCCCTTTCTAACTATGGCTACACCTTC; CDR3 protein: CASSPGTALSNYGYTF
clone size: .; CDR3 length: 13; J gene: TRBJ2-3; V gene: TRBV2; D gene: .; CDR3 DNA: TGTGCCAGCAGTGTGATAGGCACAGATACGCAGTATTTT; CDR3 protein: CASSVIGTDTQYF
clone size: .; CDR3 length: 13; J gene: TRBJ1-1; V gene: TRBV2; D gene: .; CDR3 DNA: TGTGCCAGCAGTGATCGGGGAGGGGCTGAAGCTTTCTTT; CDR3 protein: CASSDRGGAEAFF
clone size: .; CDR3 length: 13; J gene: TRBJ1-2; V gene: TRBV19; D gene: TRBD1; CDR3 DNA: TGTGCCAGTAGTTGGGACAGGAACTATGGCTACACCTTC; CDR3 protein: CASSWDRNYGYTF
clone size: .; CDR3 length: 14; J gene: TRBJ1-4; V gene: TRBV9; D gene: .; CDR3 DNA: TGTGCCAGCTCCCAGGGAGCAACTAATGAAAAACTGTTTTTT; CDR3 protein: CASSQGATNEKLFF
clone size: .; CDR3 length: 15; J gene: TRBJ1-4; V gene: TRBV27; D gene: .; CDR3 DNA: TGTGCCAGCAGTAGTCGACAGTGGGGTAATGAAAAACTGTTTTTT; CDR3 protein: CASSSRQWGNEKLFF
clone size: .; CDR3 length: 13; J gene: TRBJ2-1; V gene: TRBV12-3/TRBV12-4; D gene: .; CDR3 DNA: TGTGCCAGCAGTTCGAACCGGGACAATGAGCAGTTCTTC; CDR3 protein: CASSSNRDNEQFF
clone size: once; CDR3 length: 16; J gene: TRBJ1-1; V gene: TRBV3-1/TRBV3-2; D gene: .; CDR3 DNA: TGTGCCAGCAGCCAAGACCCCGCCACGATGAACACTGAAGCTTTCTTT; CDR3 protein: CASSQDPATMNTEAFF
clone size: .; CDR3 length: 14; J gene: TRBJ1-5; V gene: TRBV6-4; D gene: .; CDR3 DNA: TGTGCCAGCAGTGTCTTCGCCGGGGGGGGACAACAGCATTTT; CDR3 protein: CASSVFAGGGQQHF
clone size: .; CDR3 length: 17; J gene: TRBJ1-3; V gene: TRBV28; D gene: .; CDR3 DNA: TGTGCCAGCAGTAACGGAGGACAGTTCCACTCTGGAAACACCATATATTTT; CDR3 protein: CASSNGGQFHSGNTIYF
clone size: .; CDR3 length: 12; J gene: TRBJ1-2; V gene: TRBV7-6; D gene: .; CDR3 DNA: TGTGCCAGCAGCTTAGCGCAGGGGGGCTACACCTTC; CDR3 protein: CASSLAQGGYTF
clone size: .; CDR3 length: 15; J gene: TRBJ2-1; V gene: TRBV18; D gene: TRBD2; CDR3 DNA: TGTGCCAGCTCAGCCGGGGGGGGTCCCTACAATGAGCAGTTCTTC; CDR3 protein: CASSAGGGPYNEQFF
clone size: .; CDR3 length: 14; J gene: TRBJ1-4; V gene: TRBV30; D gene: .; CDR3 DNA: TGTGCCTGGAGTTCGGGGGAAGCTAATGAAAAACTGTTTTTT; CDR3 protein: CAWSSGEANEKLFF
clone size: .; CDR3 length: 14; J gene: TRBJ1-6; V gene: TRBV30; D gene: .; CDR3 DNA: TGTGCCTGGAGCAGAGACCTCTATAATTCACCCCTCCACTTT; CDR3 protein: CAWSRDLYNSPLHF
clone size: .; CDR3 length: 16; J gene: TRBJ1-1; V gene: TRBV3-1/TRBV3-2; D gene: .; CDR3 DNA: TGTGCCAGCAGCCAAGATTCCGGCGCCCTGGGCACTGAAGCTTTCTTT; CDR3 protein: CASSQDSGALGTEAFF
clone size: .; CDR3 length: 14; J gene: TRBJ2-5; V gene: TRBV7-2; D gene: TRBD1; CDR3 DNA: TGTGCCAGCAGCAACACAGGGGCGTCAGAGACCCAGTACTTC; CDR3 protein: CASSNTGASETQYF
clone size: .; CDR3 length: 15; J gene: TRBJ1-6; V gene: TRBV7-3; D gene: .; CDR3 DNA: TGTGCCAGCAGCTTATCAGCCCGGGGGGCTTCACCCCTCCACTTT; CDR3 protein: CASSLSARGASPLHF
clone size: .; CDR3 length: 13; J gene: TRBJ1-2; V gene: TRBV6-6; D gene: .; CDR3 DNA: TGTGCCAGCAGTTACGCGGGGGATTATGGCTACACCTTC; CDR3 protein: CASSYAGDYGYTF
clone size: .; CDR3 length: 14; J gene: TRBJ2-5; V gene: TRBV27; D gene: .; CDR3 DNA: TGTGCCAGCAGTTGGAGGGGCTCCGAAGAAGACCAGTACTTC; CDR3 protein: CASSWRGSEEDQYF
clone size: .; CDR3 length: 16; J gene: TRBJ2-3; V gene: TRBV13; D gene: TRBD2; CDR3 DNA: TGTGCCAGCAGCTTAGATCGACTAGCGCACACAGATACGCAGTATTTT; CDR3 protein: CASSLDRLAHTDTQYF
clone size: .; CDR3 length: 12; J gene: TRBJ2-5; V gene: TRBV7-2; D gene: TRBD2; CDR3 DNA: TGTGCCAGCAGCCTTAGCGGGGAGACCCAGTACTTC; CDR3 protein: CASSLSGETQYF
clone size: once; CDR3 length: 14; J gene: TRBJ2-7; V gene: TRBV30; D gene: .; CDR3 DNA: TGTGCCTGGAGTGGAAGGCCAGGCTCCTACGAGCAGTACTTC; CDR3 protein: CAWSGRPGSYEQYF
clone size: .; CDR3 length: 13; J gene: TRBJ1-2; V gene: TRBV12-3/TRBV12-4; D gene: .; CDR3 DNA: TGTGCCAGCAGTTTGCCTCCTGGGCTTGGCTACACCTTC; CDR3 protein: CASSLPPGLGYTF
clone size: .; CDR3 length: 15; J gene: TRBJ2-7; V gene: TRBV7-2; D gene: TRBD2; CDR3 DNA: TGTGCCAGCAGCCGCCCAGCGGGGAACTCCTACGAGCAGTACTTC; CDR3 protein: CASSRPAGNSYEQYF
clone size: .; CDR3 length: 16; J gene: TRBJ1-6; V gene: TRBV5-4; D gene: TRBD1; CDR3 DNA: TGTGCCAGCAGCTTGCGAGACAGGGGGCTGGGTTCACCCCTCCACTTT; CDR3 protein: CASSLRDRGLGSPLHF
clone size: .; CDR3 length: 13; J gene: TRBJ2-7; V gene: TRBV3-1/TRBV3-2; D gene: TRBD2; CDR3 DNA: TGTGCCAGCAGTAGGACTAGCGTCTACGAGCAGTACTTC; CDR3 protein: CASSRTSVYEQYF
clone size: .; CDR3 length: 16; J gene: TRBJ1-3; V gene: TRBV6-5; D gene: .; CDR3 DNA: TGTGCCAGCAGTTACCAGGCAGATCCCTCTGGAAACACCATATATTTT; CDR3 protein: CASSYQADPSGNTIYF
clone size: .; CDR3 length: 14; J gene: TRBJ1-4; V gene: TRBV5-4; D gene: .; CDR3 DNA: TGTGCCAGCAGCAATATACAGGGAAATGAAAAACTGTTTTTT; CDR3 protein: CASSNIQGNEKLFF
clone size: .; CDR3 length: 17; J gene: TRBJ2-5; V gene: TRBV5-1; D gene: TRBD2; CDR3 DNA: TGCGCCAGCAGCCCCCCCGGGACTAGCGGGGGTCAAGAGACCCAGTACTTC; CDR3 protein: CASSPPGTSGGQETQYF
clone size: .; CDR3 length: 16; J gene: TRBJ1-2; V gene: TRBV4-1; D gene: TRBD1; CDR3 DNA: TGCGCCAGCAGCCACCTGGGACAGACGAACTTCTATGGCTACACCTTC; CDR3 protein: CASSHLGQTNFYGYTF
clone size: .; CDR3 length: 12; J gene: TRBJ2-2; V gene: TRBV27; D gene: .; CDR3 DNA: TGTGCCAGCAGCCCTAACACCGGGGAGCTGTTTTTT; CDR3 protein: CASSPNTGELFF